The next 25 T cell receptor beta chains were all read from a single sample in a study of blood T cell repertoires in COVID-19. Measured with immunoSEQ multiplex PCR; TCRdb has only the in-frame clones, and not every one. The table shows around 270,000 clones, with roughly four fifths occurring only once. Input material: peripheral blood. The source of these receptors is a person between 65 and 79 years old with COVID-19, enrolled during active disease.

This chain uses TRBV4-3 with TRBJ1-4; 10 bases are shared with TRBD1. In germline, CDR1 is LGHNA, CDR2 YSLEER. The CDR3 runs 16 residues. After removal of 2 bases from V and 5 bases from J, the junction contained 5 bases not matched to a gene. DNA of the CDR3: TGCGCCAGCAGCCAAAATCCGGGACAGGGGAATGAAAAACTGTTTTTT. Translation: CASSQNPGQGNEKLFF.

V gene TRBV9 combines with J gene TRBJ2-3; D remains unclear. V lost 0 bases to trimming and J lost 0 bases, with 2 bases between them. The CDR3 length is 13 residues. CDR1 SGDLS and CDR2 YYNGEE come from the germline V gene. CDR3 protein: CASSVASTDTQYF. CDR3 DNA: TGTGCCAGCAGCGTAGCTAGCACAGATACGCAGTATTTT.

The genes are TRBV5-4 and TRBJ2-2; 9 bases map to TRBD1. The V segment lost 5 bases and the J segment 5 bases; nucleotides outside the gene matches: 4. The CDR3 length is 14 residues. Germline V gene sequence: CDR1 SGHNT, CDR2 YYREEE (reference sequence). CDR3 bases: TGTGCCAGCAGGAAGACAGGGGGAACCGGGGAGCTGTTTTTT. Protein sequence: CASRKTGGTGELFF.

This rearrangement joins TRBV12-3 or TRBV12-4 to TRBJ1-1; no clear D gene. The ends were cut back, 2 bases at V and 12 bases at J, with 16 bases in the middle. This CDR3 contains 13 residues. CDR3 bases: TGTGCCAGCAGTTTAAAGGAGGGTTCTCGGACTTTCTTT. Amino acid sequence: CASSLKEGSRTFF.

The V call is TRBV11-1, the J call TRBJ1-1, with 8 bases aligning to TRBD1. Germline CDR1 reads SGHAT; CDR2 reads FQDESV (reference sequence). Germline trimming cut 4 bases from V and 1 base from J; bases unmatched to any gene: 5. The CDR3 runs to 15 residues. The CDR3 bases are TGTGCCAGCAGCTCCCGGACAGGGCCGAACACTGAAGCTTTCTTT. Translation gives CASSSRTGPNTEAFF. The variable domain in full, with the rest retrieved from reference TRBV11-1 and TRBJ1-1, is EAEVAQSPRYKITEKSQAVAFWCDPISGHATLYWYRQILGQGPELLVQFQDESVVDDSQLPKDRFSAERLKGVDSTLKIQPAELGDSAMYLCASSSRTGPNTEAFFGQGTRLTVV.

The V call is TRBV28, the J call TRBJ1-2; 7 bases agree with TRBD1. From germline, CDR1 is MDHEN and CDR2 SYDVKM. The CDR3 covers 14 residues. Trimming at V came to 6 bases and at J to 3 bases, leaving 7 bases not matched to a gene. The CDR3: CASRPSGGDYGYTF. The DNA of the CDR3 is TGTGCCAGCAGACCATCAGGGGGTGACTATGGCTACACCTTC.

The chain combines TRBV6-2 or TRBV6-3 with TRBJ2-1, with 9 bases lining up with TRBD2. V was clipped by 0 bases and J by 8 bases; unmatched bases: 5. Looked up from germline, CDR1 is MNHEY and CDR2 is SVGEGT. The CDR3 has 15 amino acids. The CDR3 DNA follows: TGTGCCAGCAGTTACTCTAGCGGGGGTGTCGATGAGCAGTTCTTC. Translating gives CASSYSSGGVDEQFF.

The CDR3, as DNA: TGTGCCAGCAGCCAATCCCCAGGGACAGGGGGAACTGAAGCTTTCTTT. It codes for CASSQSPGTGGTEAFF. This chain connects TRBV16 to TRBJ1-1, with 11 bases identical to TRBD1. Germline CDR1 reads KGHSY; CDR2 reads FQNENV. This CDR3 is 16 amino acids long. V lost 0 bases to trimming and J lost 5 bases; unmatched junction nucleotides: 5.

This clone was detected only a few times. This rearrangement joins TRBV5-6 to TRBJ1-5; D gene unclear. The CDR3 runs 15 residues. Trimming removed 4 bases at V and 5 bases at J, with 16 bases between. Germline lookup yields CDR1 SGHDT and CDR2 YYEEEE. The CDR3 DNA reads as TGTGCCAGCAGCAACTGGGGAGGGCGGGATCAGCCCCAGCATTTT. Its protein product is CASSNWGGRDQPQHF.

The rearrangement links TRBV7-9 to TRBJ1-5; TRBD1 matches at 10 bases. CDR3 length: 15 residues. Germline lookup yields CDR1 SEHNR and CDR2 FQNEAQ (reference sequence). Germline trimming cut 5 bases from V and 3 bases from J; bases unmatched to any gene: 4. CDR3 nucleotides: TGTGCCAGCAGCACGGGGACAGGGGCCAATCAGCCCCAGCATTTT. Protein: CASSTGTGANQPQHF.

This clone was counted ten times or more. V usage is TRBV28 and J usage is TRBJ2-7; tentatively, D is TRBD1 (6 bases). The germline V gene has CDR1 MDHEN and CDR2 SYDVKM. V dropped 2 bases and J dropped 10 bases, with 15 bases sitting between them. The CDR3 runs to 13 residues. The CDR3 sequence is CASSLQYRVAQYF. The CDR3 DNA reads as TGTGCCAGCAGTTTACAATACAGGGTGGCTCAGTACTTC. The full variable domain, in which reference TRBV28 and TRBJ2-7 provide the parts outside the CDR3, is DVKVTQSSRYLVKRTGEKVFLECVQDMDHENMFWYRQDPGLGLRLIYFSYDVKMKEKGDIPEGYSVSREKKERFSLILESASTNQTSMYLCASSLQYRVAQYFGPGTRLTVT.

This clone was picked up a small number of times. DNA for the CDR3: TGTGCCAGCAGCCCCCAGAAAGATAATTCACCCCTCCACTTT. It is translated as CASSPQKDNSPLHF. The rearrangement uses TRBV7-2 and TRBJ1-6; D ambiguous. The CDR3 is made up of 14 amino acids. Germline V gene data show CDR1 as SGHTA and CDR2 as FQGNSA. V was clipped by 5 bases and J by 5 bases, with 10 bases between them.

This clone was seen only once. The chain links TRBV28 to TRBJ1-2; no clear D gene. The CDR3 has 11 residues. Germline lookup yields CDR1 MDHEN and CDR2 SYDVKM. Trimming cost V 5 bases and J 8 bases, with 9 bases left between them. The CDR3 DNA reads as TGTGCCAGCAGTGAACATGCCGGCTACACCTTC. This codes for CASSEHAGYTF.

This clone came up a few times. CDR3: CASRGLAGGPSTDTQYF. CDR3 bases: TGTGCCAGCAGAGGACTAGCGGGGGGGCCTAGCACAGATACGCAGTATTTT. The chain combines TRBV27 with TRBJ2-3; TRBD2 matches 15 bases. This CDR3 contains 17 residues. Germline lookup yields CDR1 MNHEY and CDR2 SMNVEV (reference sequence). Unmatched junction bases numbered 4, after V lost 6 bases and J lost 0 bases.

The V call is TRBV6-6, the J call TRBJ1-1; 8 bases map to TRBD1. The CDR3 consists of 16 residues. Germline values: CDR1 MNHNY, CDR2 SVGAGI (reference sequence). The trim removed 6 bases at V and 1 base at J, leaving 10 bases unmatched. The CDR3 nucleotides are TGTGCCAGCAGCCCCCCCGGGACAGGTGGGAACACTGAAGCTTTCTTT. Amino acid sequence: CASSPPGTGGNTEAFF.

In the case of this clone: The same CDR3 arises from other DNA sequences in this sample as well. V gene TRBV28 combines with J gene TRBJ1-5; maybe TRBD1 (5 bases). CDR1 and CDR2 (germline): MDHEN, SYDVKM. Between the trimmed V and J ends, which lost 5 bases and 7 bases, there was a span of 12 bases. The CDR3 is 13 amino acids. The DNA for the CDR3 is TGTGCCAGCAGTCCGGGGGGTGAACAGCCCCAGCATTTT. Protein: CASSPGGEQPQHF.

This chain joins TRBV10-3 and TRBJ2-5; D may be TRBD1 (6 bases). The CDR3 totals 14 residues. V lost 10 bases and J 1 base, leaving 16 bases between the germline ends. Germline values: CDR1 ENHRY, CDR2 SYGVKD. DNA of the CDR3: TGTGCCACCACCATTGAGGACAGCCAAGAGACCCAGTACTTC. Its protein is CATTIEDSQETQYF.

The V call is TRBV24-1, the J call TRBJ1-6; D perhaps matches TRBD1 (6 bases). The CDR3 contains 18 residues. The ends were cut back, 9 bases at V and 8 bases at J, with 28 bases in the middle. Germline CDR1 is KGHDR and CDR2 is SFDVKD. CDR3 protein: CATLIHHQEQRQDSPLHF. In nucleotides, the CDR3 is TGTGCCACCCTGATCCACCACCAAGAACAGAGACAGGATTCACCCCTCCACTTT.

This clone was detected only once. The chain uses TRBV18 and TRBJ2-7; tentative D call: TRBD2 (5 bases). Trimming pared 3 bases from V and 7 bases from J, leaving 13 bases between. The CDR3 contains 13 residues. Germline V CDR1 and CDR2: KGHSH, LQKENI. CDR3 nucleotide sequence: TGTGCCAGCTCACCTAGCGCCTTAGAGGAGCAGTACTTC. Translated, it gives CASSPSALEEQYF.

Only a few counts were recorded for this clone. The chain combines TRBV6-1 with TRBJ1-1; 10 nucleotides align to TRBD1. CDR1 and CDR2 from the germline V gene are MNHNS and SASEGT. The V segment lost 3 bases and the J segment 10 bases; nucleotides outside the gene matches: 8. This CDR3 is built from 14 residues. The CDR3 loop reads CASSDPGQGIRAFF. DNA for the CDR3: TGTGCCAGCAGTGACCCGGGACAGGGGATACGAGCTTTCTTT.

V gene TRBV11-1 combines with J gene TRBJ2-7; 7 bases agree with TRBD1. The ends lost 5 bases at V and 1 base at J; junction bases unmatched: 11. Germline loops: CDR1 SGHAT, CDR2 FQDESV (reference sequence). This CDR3 has 16 residues. CDR3 loop: CASSRNRGPISYEQYF. The CDR3, as DNA: TGTGCCAGCAGCCGAAACAGGGGACCGATTTCCTACGAGCAGTACTTC.

The chain links TRBV28 to TRBJ2-2, with TRBD1 as a possible D gene (5 bases). Germline CDR1 MDHEN, CDR2 SYDVKM. The CDR3 contains 16 residues. V lost 3 bases to trimming and J lost 6 bases, with 17 bases between them. In DNA form, the CDR3 reads TGTGCCAGCAGTTTGCCTCGTTCAGGGTTCGCCGGGGAGCTGTTTTTT. Its translation is CASSLPRSGFAGELFF.

V gene TRBV28 combines with J gene TRBJ2-2, with a weak D call TRBD2 (6 bases). The germline V and J ends were trimmed by 3 bases and 13 bases, with 18 bases remaining between them. Germline V gives CDR1 MDHEN, CDR2 SYDVKM. The CDR3 extends over 14 amino acids. In DNA form, the CDR3 reads TGTGCCAGCAGTTTGCTAGTCTTCTTCGGGAGGCTGTTTTTT. Its protein is CASSLLVFFGRLFF.

The CDR3 loop reads CASSQDGRRSSYNSPLHF. The CDR3 DNA follows: TGTGCCAGCAGCCAAGATGGGAGAAGAAGCTCCTATAATTCACCCCTCCACTTT. The chain links TRBV4-2 to TRBJ1-6; D is unresolved. Germline V lookup: CDR1 LGHNA, CDR2 YNFKEQ. V lost 0 bases and J 0 bases, leaving 12 bases between the germline ends. The length of the CDR3 is 18 residues.

The V call is TRBV5-1, the J call TRBJ2-7; 13 bases match TRBD2. The germline V gene has CDR1 SGHRS and CDR2 YFSETQ. CDR3 size: 14 residues. Trimming at V came to 0 bases and at J to 6 bases, leaving 0 bases not matched to a gene. The CDR3 bases are TGCGCCAGCAGCTTGGGACTAGCGGGGGGCGAGCAGTACTTC. This codes for CASSLGLAGGEQYF.